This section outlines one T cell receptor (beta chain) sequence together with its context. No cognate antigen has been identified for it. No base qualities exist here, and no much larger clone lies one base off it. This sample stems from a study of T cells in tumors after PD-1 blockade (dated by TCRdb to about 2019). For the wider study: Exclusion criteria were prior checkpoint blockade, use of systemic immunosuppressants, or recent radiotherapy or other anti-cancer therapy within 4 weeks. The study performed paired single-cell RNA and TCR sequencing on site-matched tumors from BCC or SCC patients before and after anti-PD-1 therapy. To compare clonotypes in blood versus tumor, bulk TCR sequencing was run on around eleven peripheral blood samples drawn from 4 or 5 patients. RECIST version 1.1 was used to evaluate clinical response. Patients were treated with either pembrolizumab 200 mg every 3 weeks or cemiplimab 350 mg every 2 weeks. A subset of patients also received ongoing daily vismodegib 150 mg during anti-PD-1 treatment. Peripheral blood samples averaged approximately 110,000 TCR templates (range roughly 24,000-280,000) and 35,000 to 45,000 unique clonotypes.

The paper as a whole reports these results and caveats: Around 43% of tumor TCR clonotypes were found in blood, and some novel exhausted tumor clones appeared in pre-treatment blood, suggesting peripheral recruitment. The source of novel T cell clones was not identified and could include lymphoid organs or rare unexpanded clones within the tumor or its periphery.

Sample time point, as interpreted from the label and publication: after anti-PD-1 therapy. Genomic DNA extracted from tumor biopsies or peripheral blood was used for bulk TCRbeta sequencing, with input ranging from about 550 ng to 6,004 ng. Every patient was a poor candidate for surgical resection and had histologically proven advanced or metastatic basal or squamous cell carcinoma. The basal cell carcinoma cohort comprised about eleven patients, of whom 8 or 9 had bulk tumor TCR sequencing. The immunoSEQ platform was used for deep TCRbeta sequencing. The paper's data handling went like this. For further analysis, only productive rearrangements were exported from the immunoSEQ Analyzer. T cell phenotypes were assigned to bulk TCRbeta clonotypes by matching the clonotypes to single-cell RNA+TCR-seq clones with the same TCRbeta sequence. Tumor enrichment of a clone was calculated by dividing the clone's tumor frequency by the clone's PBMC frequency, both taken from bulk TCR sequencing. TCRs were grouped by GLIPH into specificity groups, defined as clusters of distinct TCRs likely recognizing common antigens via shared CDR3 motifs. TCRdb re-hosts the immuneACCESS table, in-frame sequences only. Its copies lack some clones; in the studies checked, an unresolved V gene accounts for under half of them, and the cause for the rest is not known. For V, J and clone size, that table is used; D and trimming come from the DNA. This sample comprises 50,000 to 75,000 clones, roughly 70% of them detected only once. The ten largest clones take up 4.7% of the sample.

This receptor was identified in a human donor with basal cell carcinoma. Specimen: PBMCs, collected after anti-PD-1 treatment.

The DNA sequence reads TGTGCCAGCAGTGAATTCGGGACTAGCGGGGGGGCGAGTGAGCAGTTCTTC. Translation gives CASSEFGTSGGASEQFF. In this chain, TRBV25-1 is recombined with TRBJ2-1, with 16 bases in between that match TRBD2. V has 1 base trimmed and J has 9 bases trimmed; junction bases matching no gene number 6. There are 17 amino acids in the CDR3, from cysteine to phenylalanine inclusive. Only CDR3 DNA remains: 51 bases, in frame from the first base. CDR1 and CDR2, looked up from the germline V gene, are MGHDK and SYGVNS.